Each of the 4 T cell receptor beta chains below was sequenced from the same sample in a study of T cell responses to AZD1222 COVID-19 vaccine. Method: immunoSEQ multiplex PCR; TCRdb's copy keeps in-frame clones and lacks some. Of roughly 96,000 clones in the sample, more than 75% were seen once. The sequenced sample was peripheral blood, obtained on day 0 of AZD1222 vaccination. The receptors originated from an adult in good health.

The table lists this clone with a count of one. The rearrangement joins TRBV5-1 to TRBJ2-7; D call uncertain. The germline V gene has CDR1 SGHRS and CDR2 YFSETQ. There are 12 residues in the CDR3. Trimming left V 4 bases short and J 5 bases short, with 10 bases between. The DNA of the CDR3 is TGCGCCAGCAGCCTGGAGACCGACGAGCAGTACTTC. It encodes CASSLETDEQYF.

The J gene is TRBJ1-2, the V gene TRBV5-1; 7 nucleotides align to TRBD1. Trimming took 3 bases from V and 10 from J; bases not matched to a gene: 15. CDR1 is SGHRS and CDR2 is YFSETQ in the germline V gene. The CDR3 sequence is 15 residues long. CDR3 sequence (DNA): TGCGCCAGCAGCTGGGACAGCCGGGGATCGGCTATCTACACCTTC. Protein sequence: CASSWDSRGSAIYTF.

The chain's CDR3 is CASSLSLIGPAGYTF. The CDR3 nucleotides read TGCGCCAGCAGCTTATCCCTTATTGGTCCGGCCGGCTACACCTTC. This rearrangement joins TRBV5-1 to TRBJ1-2; D ambiguous. Deletions cut 2 bases from V and 8 bases from J, with 19 bases between. CDR1 and CDR2 from the germline V gene are SGHRS and YFSETQ. The CDR3 extends over 15 amino acids.

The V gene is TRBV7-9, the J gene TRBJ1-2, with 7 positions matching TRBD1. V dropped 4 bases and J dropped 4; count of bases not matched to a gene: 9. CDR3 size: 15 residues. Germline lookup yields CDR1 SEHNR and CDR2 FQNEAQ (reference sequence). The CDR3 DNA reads TGTGCCAGCAGCTCCGGGGACAGAATAAGCTATGGCTACACCTTC. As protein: CASSSGDRISYGYTF.